This T cell receptor (beta chain) is from a study of control samples from healthy donors and cancer patients. The germline V gene has CDR1 LGHNA and CDR2 YSLEER. This CDR3 has 14 amino acids. The V end lost 9 bases, the J end lost 4 bases, and 18 bases lay between the germline ends. The table came from immunoSEQ multiplex PCR; TCRdb's copy has only in-frame clones and leaves some out. The sample gives some 120,000 clones, around 92% of which show up once; around 40% is in the top ten. This chain joins TRBV4-3 and TRBJ1-1; possibly TRBD1 for D (5 bases). The sequenced sample consisted of blood. This clonotype was sampled from a man aged 45-60 years in good health. In nucleotides, the CDR3 is TGCGCCAGTTCCTACGGGGGGTTGGGCACTGAAGCTTTCTTT. Its translation: CASSYGGLGTEAFF.